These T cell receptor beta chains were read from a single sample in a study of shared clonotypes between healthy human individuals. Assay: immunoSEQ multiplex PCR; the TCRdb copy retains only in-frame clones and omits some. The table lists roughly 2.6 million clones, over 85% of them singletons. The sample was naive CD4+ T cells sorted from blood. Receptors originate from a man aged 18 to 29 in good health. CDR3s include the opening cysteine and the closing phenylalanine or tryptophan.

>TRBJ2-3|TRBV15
CATSRDPGSTDTQYF
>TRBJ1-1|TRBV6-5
CASSRAGSTEAFF
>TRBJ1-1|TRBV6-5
CASSGRGTGATEAFF
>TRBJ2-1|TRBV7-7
CASSLDIAGEQFF
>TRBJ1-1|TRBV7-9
CASSLSDWKAFF
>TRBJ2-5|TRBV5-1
CASSLEGAAETQYF
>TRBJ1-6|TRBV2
CASSVETGDNSPLHF
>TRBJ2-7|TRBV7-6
CAGSPHEQYF
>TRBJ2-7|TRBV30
CAWSSRDYEQYF
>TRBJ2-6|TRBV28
CASSPKRLASGANVLTF
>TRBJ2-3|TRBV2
CASSWATSGGSDTQYF
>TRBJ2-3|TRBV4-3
CASSQARLKGDTQYF